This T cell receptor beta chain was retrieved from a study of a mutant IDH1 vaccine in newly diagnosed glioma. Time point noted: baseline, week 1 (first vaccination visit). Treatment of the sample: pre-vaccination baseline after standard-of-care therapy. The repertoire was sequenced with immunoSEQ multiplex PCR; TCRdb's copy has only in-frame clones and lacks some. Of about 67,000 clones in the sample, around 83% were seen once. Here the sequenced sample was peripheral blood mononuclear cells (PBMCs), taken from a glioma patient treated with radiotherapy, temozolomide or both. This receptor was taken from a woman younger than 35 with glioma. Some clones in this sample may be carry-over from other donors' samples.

The CDR3 DNA is TGTGCCAGCAGGTACAGGGGAGTGTCAACTAATGAAAAACTGTTTTTT. Amino acid sequence: CASRYRGVSTNEKLFF. The J gene is TRBJ1-4, the V gene TRBV6-5, with 7 bases aligning to TRBD1. The CDR3 extends over 16 amino acids. V shed 6 bases and J 0 bases; nucleotides not matched to a gene: 7. CDR1 is MNHEY and CDR2 is SVGAGI in the germline V gene.